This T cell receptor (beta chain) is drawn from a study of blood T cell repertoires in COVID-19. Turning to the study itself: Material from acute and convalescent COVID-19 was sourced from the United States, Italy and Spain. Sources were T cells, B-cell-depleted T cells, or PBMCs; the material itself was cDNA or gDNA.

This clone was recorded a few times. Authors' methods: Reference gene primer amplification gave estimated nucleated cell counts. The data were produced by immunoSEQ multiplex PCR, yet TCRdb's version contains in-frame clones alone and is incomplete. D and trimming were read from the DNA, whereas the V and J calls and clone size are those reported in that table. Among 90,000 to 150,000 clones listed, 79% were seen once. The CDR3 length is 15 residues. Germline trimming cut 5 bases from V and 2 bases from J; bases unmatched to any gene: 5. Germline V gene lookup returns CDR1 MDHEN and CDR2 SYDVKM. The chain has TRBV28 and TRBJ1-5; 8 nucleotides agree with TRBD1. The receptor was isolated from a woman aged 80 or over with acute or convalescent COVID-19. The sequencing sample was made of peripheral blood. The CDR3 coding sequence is TGTGCCAGCAGTCCCGCGGGACAGGGCAATCAGCCCCAGCATTTT. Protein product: CASSPAGQGNQPQHF.